The 9 T cell receptor beta chains in this list originate from one sample, sequenced in a study of tumor-infiltrating lymphocytes in primary liver carcinoma. The input was 400 to 500 ng total RNA; TCR beta cDNA was made from it with a constant-region primer. Three nested multiplex PCR rounds, a slightly modified ARM-PCR method, built the TCR beta libraries. TRBV1-TRBV30 forward primers paired with a C-beta reverse primer drove the first two PCR rounds, around 10 cycles each. TCRdb itself ran the multiplex PCR reads through MiXCR, one entry per CDR3 protein. Of 30,000 to 40,000 distinct CDR3 sequences in the sample, roughly 80% were seen once. The study co-extracted DNA and RNA from 20-30 mg of unsorted bulk tissue. The sample comprised liver tumor tissue from sampling region 4. The subset here: tumor region T4, right-lateral pole. All receptors come from a man in his forties with primary liver carcinoma and hepatitis B virus infection.

CDR3 nucleotides: TGCGCCAGCAGCAAACAGGGAGCGGGCACAGTTACTCAGTATTTT. Protein sequence: CASSKQGAGTVTQYF. The genes are TRBV4-1 and TRBJ2-3; D may correspond to TRBD1 or TRBD2 (6 bases each). V was shortened by 5 bases and J by 12 bases, with 24 bases between the two germline ends. Germline CDR1 is MGHRA and CDR2 is YSYEKL. The CDR3 runs 15 residues.

A remark on this clonotype: Germline and junction disagree at one end, which may indicate a read error. The chain is built from TRBV6-5 and TRBJ2-7; TRBD1 matches at 8 bases. CDR3 length equals 14 residues. The germline V gene has CDR1 MNHEY and CDR2 SVGAGI. The CDR3 DNA reads TGTGCCAGCAGTCCTGGGACAGGATACTACGAGCAATACTTC. It encodes CASSPGTGYYEQYF.

This chain connects TRBV7-9 to TRBJ2-2, with D unresolved. V was clipped by 5 bases and J by 7 bases, with 11 bases between them. Germline loops: CDR1 SEHNR, CDR2 FQNEAQ (reference sequence). This CDR3 region has 13 residues. The CDR3 DNA reads as TGTGCCAGCAGCCCTAACCCCTACGGGGAGCTGTTTTTT. Translated, it gives CASSPNPYGELFF. The whole variable domain, remainder taken from reference TRBV7-9 and TRBJ2-2, is DTGVSQNPRHKITKRGQNVTFRCDPISEHNRLYWYRQTLGQGPEFLTYFQNEAQLEKSRLLSDRFSAERPKGSFSTLEIQRTEQGDSAMYLCASSPNPYGELFFGEGSRLTVL.

Of note for this clonotype: Just one base apart from a much larger clone, this may be a read error. The gene calls are TRBV11-2 and TRBJ1-5; 8 bases agree with TRBD1. From germline, CDR1 is SGHAT and CDR2 FQNNGV. The length of the CDR3 is 15 residues. CDR3 DNA: TGTGCCAGCAGCTTAGAGATCGGGACAGGTCAGCCCCAGCTTTTT. Its translation: CASSLEIGTGQPQLF. Together with reference TRBV11-2 and TRBJ1-5, the CDR3 gives the full variable domain: EAGVAQSPRYKIIEKRQSVAFWCNPISGHATLYWYQQILGQGPKLLIQFQNNGVVDDSQLPKDRFSAERLKGVDSTLKIQPAKLEDSAVYLCASSLEIGTGQPQLFGDGTRLSIL.

The chain carries TRBV28 and TRBJ2-1; 9 bases line up with TRBD2. CDR1 and CDR2 (germline): MDHEN, SYDVKM. J lost 12 bases, V lost 3 bases, and 9 bases had no gene match. The CDR3 has 14 amino acids. CDR3 coding DNA: TGTGCCAGCAGTTTCGGGCGGGAGGGCGATAGGCAGTTCTTC. Its translation: CASSFGREGDRQFF.

A remark on this clonotype: A much bigger clone sits one base away, suggesting this may be a read error. J is TRBJ2-2 and V is TRBV24-1; D remains ambiguous. The germline V gene has CDR1 KGHDR and CDR2 SFDVKD. Deletions cut 6 bases from V and 1 base from J, with 8 bases between. The CDR3 has 14 amino acids. The CDR3 bases are TGTGCCACCAGTCGGAGAGGGAACACCGGGGAGCTGTTTTTT. It yields the protein CATSRRGNTGELFF.

Concerning this clonotype: A much larger clonotype is one base distant, so this may be a read error. The chain has TRBV20-1 and TRBJ1-3; D unclear. This CDR3 is 14 amino acids long. Germline V gene lookup returns CDR1 DFQATT and CDR2 SNEGSKA (reference sequence). Between the trimmed V and J ends, which lost 3 bases and 4 bases, there was a span of 13 bases. The CDR3 nucleotides are TGCAGTGCTAGCCACGAACTTTGGGGAAACACCATATATTTT. Amino acid sequence: CSASHELWGNTIYF.

This clonotype has a count of ten or more. The genes are TRBV6-6 and TRBJ2-7; TRBD2 aligns across 10 bases. The CDR3 is made up of 16 amino acids. Germline values: CDR1 MNHNY, CDR2 SVGAGI (reference sequence). J lost 2 bases, V lost 5 bases, and 9 bases had no gene match. For the CDR3, the DNA is TGTGCCAGCAGTCATCGAGCGGGAGGGCCTACCTACGAGCAGTACTTC. Translation: CASSHRAGGPTYEQYF.

This chain connects TRBV5-1 to TRBJ1-2, with D possibly TRBD1 on 5 matching bases. Germline assignment: CDR1 SGHRS and CDR2 YFSETQ. V was clipped by 6 bases and J by 2 bases, with 11 bases between them. The CDR3 extends over 13 amino acids. The CDR3 nucleotides are TGCGCCAGCACCATCCGGGACAACTATGGCTACACCTTC. It is translated as CASTIRDNYGYTF.